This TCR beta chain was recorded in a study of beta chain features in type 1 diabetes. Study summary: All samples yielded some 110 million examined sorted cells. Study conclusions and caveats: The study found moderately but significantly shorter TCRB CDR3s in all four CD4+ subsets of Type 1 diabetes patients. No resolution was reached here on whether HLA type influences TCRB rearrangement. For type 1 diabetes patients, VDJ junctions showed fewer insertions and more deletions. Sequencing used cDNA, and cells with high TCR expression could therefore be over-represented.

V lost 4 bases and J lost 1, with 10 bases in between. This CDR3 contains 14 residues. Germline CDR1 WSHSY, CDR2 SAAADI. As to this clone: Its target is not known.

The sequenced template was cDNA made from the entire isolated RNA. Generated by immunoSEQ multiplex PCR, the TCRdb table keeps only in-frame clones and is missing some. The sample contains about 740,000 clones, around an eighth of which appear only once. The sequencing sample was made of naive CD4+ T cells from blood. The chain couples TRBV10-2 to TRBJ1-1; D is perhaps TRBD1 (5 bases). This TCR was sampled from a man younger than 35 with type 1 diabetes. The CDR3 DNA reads TGCGCCAGCAGTGTCAGCACAGGGAACACTGAAGCTTTCTTT. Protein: CASSVSTGNTEAFF.